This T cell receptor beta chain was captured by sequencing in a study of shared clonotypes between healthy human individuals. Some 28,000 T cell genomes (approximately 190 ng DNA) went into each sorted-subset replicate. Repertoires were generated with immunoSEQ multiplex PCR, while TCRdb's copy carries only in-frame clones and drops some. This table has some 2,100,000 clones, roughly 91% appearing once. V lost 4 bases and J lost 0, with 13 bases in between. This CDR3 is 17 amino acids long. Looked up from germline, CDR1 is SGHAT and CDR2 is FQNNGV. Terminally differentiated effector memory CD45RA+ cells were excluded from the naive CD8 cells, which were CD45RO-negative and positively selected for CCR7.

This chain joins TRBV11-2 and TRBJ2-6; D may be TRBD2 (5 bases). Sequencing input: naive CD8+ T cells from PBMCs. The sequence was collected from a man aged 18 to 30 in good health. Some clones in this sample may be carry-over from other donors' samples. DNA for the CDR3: TGTGCCAGCAGCTCGGTTGAGGGCCCCTCTGGGGCCAACGTCCTGACTTTC. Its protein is CASSSVEGPSGANVLTF.